The 3 T cell receptor beta chains presented below share a single source sample, sequenced in a study of T cell responses to AZD1222 COVID-19 vaccine (dated by TCRdb to 2020 to 2022). Library construction relied on the immunoSEQ multiplex PCR assay. TCRdb's version of the immuneACCESS table is confined to in-frame rearrangements and falls short of the full clone set. An unresolved V gene accounts for under half of the shortfall where checked; the remainder is of unknown origin. This sample has around 160,000 clones in its table, and 75% to 95% of those were observed once. The ten largest make up over 1.1% of the sample. The time point label corresponds to: baseline before first vaccination. The sample was peripheral blood, taken on day 0 of AZD1222 vaccination. The receptors here all came from an adult in good health.

The chain couples TRBV28 to TRBJ2-7; no reliable D call. Germline CDR1 is MDHEN and CDR2 is SYDVKM. Trimming cost V 3 bases and J 3 bases, with 6 bases left between them. The CDR3 has 12 residues. CDR3 sequence (DNA): TGTGCCAGCAGTTTTAGCTTCTACGAGCAGTACTTC. Residues: CASSFSFYEQYF.

This clone has only a few counts. The CDR3 here is CASSEEGPGTEAFF. DNA of the CDR3: TGTGCCAGCAGCGAAGAGGGGCCCGGCACTGAAGCTTTCTTT. The V gene is TRBV7-3, the J gene TRBJ1-1; D is possibly TRBD1 (5 bases). This CDR3 is 14 amino acids long. The germline CDR1 and CDR2 sequences are SGHTA and FQGTGA. The ends were cut back, 5 bases at V and 4 bases at J, with 14 bases in the middle. Variable domain in full (rest from reference TRBV7-3 and TRBJ1-1): GAGVSQTPSNKVTEKGKYVELRCDPISGHTALYWYRQSLGQGPEFLIYFQGTGAADDSGLPNDRFFAVRPEGSVSTLKIQRTERGDSAVYLCASSEEGPGTEAFFGQGTRLTVV.

The V gene is TRBV19, the J gene TRBJ2-7, with D hard to call. Germline V gives CDR1 LNHDA, CDR2 SQIVND (reference sequence). The V end lost 6 bases, the J end lost 1 base, and 13 bases lay between the germline ends. There are 14 residues in the CDR3. CDR3 region: CASRVGLGSYEQYF. CDR3 DNA sequence: TGTGCCAGTAGGGTTGGGTTAGGGTCCTACGAGCAGTACTTC. The full variable domain, with the rest looked up from reference TRBV19 and TRBJ2-7, is DGGITQSPKYLFRKEGQNVTLSCEQNLNHDAMYWYRQDPGQGLRLIYYSQIVNDFQKGDIAEGYSVSREKKESFPLTVTSAQKNPTAFYLCASRVGLGSYEQYFGPGTRLTVT.